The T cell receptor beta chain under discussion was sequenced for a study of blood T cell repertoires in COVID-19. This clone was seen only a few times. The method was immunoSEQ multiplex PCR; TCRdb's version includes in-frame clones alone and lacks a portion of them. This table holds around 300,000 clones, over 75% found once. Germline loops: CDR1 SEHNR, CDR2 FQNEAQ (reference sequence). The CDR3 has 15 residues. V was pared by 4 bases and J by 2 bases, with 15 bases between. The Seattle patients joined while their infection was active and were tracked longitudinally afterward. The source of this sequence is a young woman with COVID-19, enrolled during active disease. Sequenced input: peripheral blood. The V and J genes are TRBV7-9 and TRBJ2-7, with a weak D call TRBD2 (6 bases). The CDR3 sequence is CASSSGAGPTYEQYF. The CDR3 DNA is TGTGCCAGCAGCTCTGGGGCGGGACCCACCTACGAGCAGTACTTC.